These 27 T cell receptor beta chains were all obtained from the same sample, sequenced in a study of T cells in Graves' hyperthyroidism and ophthalmopathy. The investigators amplified TCR beta CDR3 regions from RNA transcripts. TCR CDR3 regions were first amplified by RT-PCR with HTBI primers. MiXCR was run by TCRdb on the multiplex PCR reads, yielding one entry per CDR3 protein. This table has about 520,000 distinct CDR3 sequences, less than 25% appearing once. Sequencing input: blood. The receptors here all came from a man younger than 35 with Graves' hyperthyroidism.

The CDR3 loop is CASSYLGGEWNYGYTF. CDR3 DNA: TGTGCCAGCAGTTACTTGGGAGGGGAATGGAACTATGGCTACACCTTC. The rearrangement links TRBV6-5 to TRBJ1-2; D might be TRBD1 (5 bases). The CDR3 spans 16 residues. V lost 1 base and J 2 bases, leaving 14 bases between the germline ends. Germline CDR1 MNHEY, CDR2 SVGAGI.

In its sample, this clonotype was seen many times. The V call is TRBV12-3 or TRBV12-4, the J call TRBJ1-2; D possibly corresponds to TRBD1 (6 bases). There are 15 residues in the CDR3. Trimming shortened V by 1 base and J by 3 bases, and 12 bases separated the two germline ends. CDR3 sequence reads: CASSLVAGGHYGYTF. DNA of the CDR3: TGTGCCAGCAGTTTAGTGGCCGGGGGGCACTATGGCTACACCTTC.

This clonotype was seen repeatedly, ten times or more. This rearrangement joins TRBV9 to TRBJ2-2; D possibly matches TRBD1 or TRBD2 (5 bases each). This CDR3 contains 15 residues. With 8 bases removed from V and 0 bases from J, the gap between germline ends came to 14 bases. From germline, CDR1 is SGDLS and CDR2 YYNGEE. CDR3 region: CASRAGTANTGELFF. In DNA form, the CDR3 reads TGTGCCAGTCGGGCCGGGACGGCGAACACCGGGGAGCTGTTTTTT. The whole variable domain, remainder taken from reference TRBV9 and TRBJ2-2, is DSGVTQTPKHLITATGQRVTLRCSPRSGDLSVYWYQQSLDQGLQFLIQYYNGEERAKGNILERFSAQQFPDLHSELNLSSLELGDSALYFCASRAGTANTGELFFGEGSRLTVL.

For this clonotype: With a much larger clone just one base away, this may be a read error. Since no conserved phenylalanine or tryptophan closes the CDR3, a read error is the likely cause. The chain couples TRBV29-1 to TRBJ2-7; 7 bases align to TRBD1. J gave up 3 bases and V 1 base, and 6 bases lay outside the gene matches. The CDR3 length is 14 residues. CDR1 and CDR2 (germline): SQVTM, ANQGSEA. In DNA form, the CDR3 reads TGCAGCGTTGAAGTAGTTGGACAGGACTACGAGCAGTACCTC. Translating it yields CSVEVVGQDYEQYL.

This clonotype has a count of ten or more. The rearrangement links TRBV12-3 or TRBV12-4 to TRBJ1-1; the D gene is possibly TRBD1 (6 bases). CDR3 size: 14 residues. Between the trimmed V and J ends, which lost 3 bases and 1 base, there was a span of 9 bases. Written as DNA, the CDR3 is TGTGCCAGCAGTTTTGAGGGGGGGAACACTGAAGCTTTCTTT. Protein: CASSFEGGNTEAFF.

This chain uses TRBV11-2 with TRBJ2-2; TRBD2 matches 9 bases. V gave up 1 base and J gave up 2 bases; unmatched junction bases: 5. CDR1 SGHAT and CDR2 FQNNGV come from the germline V gene. This CDR3 spans 17 amino acids. CDR3: CASSLGAGGPNTGELFF. Written as DNA, the CDR3 is TGTGCCAGCAGCTTAGGAGCGGGAGGCCCCAACACCGGGGAGCTGTTTTTT. Together with reference TRBV11-2 and TRBJ2-2, the CDR3 gives the full variable domain: EAGVAQSPRYKIIEKRQSVAFWCNPISGHATLYWYQQILGQGPKLLIQFQNNGVVDDSQLPKDRFSAERLKGVDSTLKIQPAKLEDSAVYLCASSLGAGGPNTGELFFGEGSRLTVL.

This clonotype showed up just a few times. The chain is built from TRBV7-8 and TRBJ1-5; the D gene is possibly TRBD1 (6 bases). The germline V gene has CDR1 SGHVS and CDR2 FQNEAQ. Trimming left V 2 bases short and J 3 bases short, with 17 bases between. There are 17 residues in the CDR3. The CDR3 DNA follows: TGTGCCAGCAGCTTACGATCAGGGGCCGAGTTCAATCAGCCCCAGCATTTT. It specifies CASSLRSGAEFNQPQHF.

This clonotype was seen once. This may stem from a read error, because a much larger clone lies one nucleotide away. J is TRBJ2-7 and V is TRBV3-1; D call uncertain. The germline CDR1 and CDR2 sequences are LGHDT and YNNKEL (reference sequence). V shed 4 bases and J shed 0 bases, with 13 bases lying between them. CDR3 length: 15 residues. CDR3 sequence: CASSPWLGSSYEQYF. CDR3 nucleotide sequence: TGTGCCAGCAGCCCTTGGCTGGGTAGCTCCTACGAGCAGTACTTC.

This chain connects TRBV12-3 or TRBV12-4 to TRBJ1-3; TRBD1 matches 8 bases. The CDR3 runs to 18 residues. V trimming: 6 bases; J trimming: 0 bases; junction bases outside the gene matches: 13. The CDR3 coding sequence is TGTGCCAGCAGGCTGAAGTCGCCAGGGGGCTACTCTGGAAACACCATATATTTT. This translates into CASRLKSPGGYSGNTIYF.

This clonotype was counted a few times. This chain connects TRBV30 to TRBJ2-7, with D uncertain. Germline CDR1 GTSNPN, CDR2 SVGIG (reference sequence). The V and J ends lost 0 bases and 2 bases respectively, with 11 bases between them. The CDR3 consists of 14 residues. This CDR3 is CAWSVKASPYEQYF. In nucleotides, the CDR3 is TGTGCCTGGAGTGTAAAGGCGAGCCCCTACGAGCAGTACTTC.

This clonotype was found many times. V and J are TRBV6-5 and TRBJ1-1; D gene uncertain. The CDR3 is 15 amino acids. Trimming shortened V by 2 bases and J by 0 bases, and 10 bases separated the two germline ends. In germline, CDR1 is MNHEY, CDR2 SVGAGI. The CDR3 protein is CASSYQVIVNTEAFF. For the CDR3, the DNA is TGTGCCAGCAGTTACCAAGTTATAGTGAACACTGAAGCTTTCTTT.

Details on this clonotype: Relative to the germline gene, one junction end is altered; a read error may explain this. The chain has TRBV14 and TRBJ1-1, with D tentatively TRBD1 (5 bases). Germline V gene lookup returns CDR1 SGHDN and CDR2 FVKESK. This CDR3 has 13 amino acids. The CDR3 coding sequence is TGTGCCAGCAGCCCGTGGGGGAGAACTGAAGCTCTCTTT. Translation: CASSPWGRTEALF.

This clonotype turned up a few times. The chain links TRBV2 to TRBJ2-2; D not certain. The V end lost 5 bases, the J end lost 6 bases, and 16 bases lay between the germline ends. Germline CDR1 and CDR2: SNHLY and FYNNEI. The CDR3 loop spans 15 amino acids. DNA of the CDR3: TGTGCCAGCAGTTCAAAAGCCCGGGTGGCCGGGGAGCTGTTTTTT. This sequence encodes CASSSKARVAGELFF.

This clonotype was recorded at least ten times. This chain uses TRBV28 with TRBJ2-2; 10 bases match TRBD1. There are 16 residues in the CDR3. Germline V gene data show CDR1 as MDHEN and CDR2 as SYDVKM. Losses at the gene ends were 3 bases for V and 4 bases for J; bases not matched to a gene: 5. The CDR3 DNA reads as TGTGCCAGCAGTTTCCTGGGACAGGGGATCACCGGGGAGCTGTTTTTT. Translating gives CASSFLGQGITGELFF.

In this sample, this clonotype turned up many times. J is TRBJ1-2 and V is TRBV7-9, with D uncertain. There are 14 residues in the CDR3. Trimming removed 5 bases at V and 8 bases at J, with 18 bases between. Germline loops: CDR1 SEHNR, CDR2 FQNEAQ (reference sequence). The CDR3 sequence is CASSPPARGEGYTF. The CDR3 nucleotides are TGTGCCAGCAGCCCACCAGCCCGGGGAGAAGGCTACACCTTC.

The sample holds many counts of this clonotype. This chain links TRBV2 with TRBJ2-5; D remains unclear. V lost 3 bases to trimming and J lost 1 base, with 12 bases between them. Germline CDR1 is SNHLY and CDR2 is FYNNEI. The CDR3 is 15 residues long. The DNA for the CDR3 is TGTGCCAGCAGTGAGAGAGGACCACCCCAAGAGACCCAGTACTTC. As protein: CASSERGPPQETQYF.

In its sample, this clonotype was seen a few times. The chain carries TRBV12-3 or TRBV12-4 and TRBJ1-1, with D possibly being TRBD1 (5 bases). The CDR3 has 15 amino acids. V shed 2 bases and J shed 4 bases, with 14 bases lying between them. The CDR3 nucleotides read TGTGCCAGCAGTTTACAGGGCCTCGGGGGCACTGAAGCTTTCTTT. Translating gives CASSLQGLGGTEAFF.

This clonotype has a handful of counts. This chain uses TRBV5-1 with TRBJ1-2; 8 nucleotides align to TRBD1. With 5 bases clipped from V and 4 bases from J, the junction kept 7 bases outside the gene matches. CDR3 length: 14 amino acids. The germline gives CDR1 SGHRS, CDR2 YFSETQ. CDR3 nucleotide sequence: TGCGCCAGCAGGCAAAGGACAGGGACCTATGGCTACACCTTC. Translation gives CASRQRTGTYGYTF. The whole variable domain, remainder taken from reference TRBV5-1 and TRBJ1-2, is KAGVTQTPRYLIKTRGQQVTLSCSPISGHRSVSWYQQTPGQGLQFLFEYFSETQRNKGNFPGRFSGRQFSNSRSEMNVSTLELGDSALYLCASRQRTGTYGYTFGSGTRLTVV.

This rearrangement joins TRBV6-5 to TRBJ2-7; weak D call: TRBD2 (5 bases). The V end lost 0 bases, the J end lost 3 bases, and 9 bases lay between the germline ends. Per germline, CDR1 MNHEY and CDR2 SVGAGI. The CDR3 is 14 residues long. Here the CDR3 DNA reads TGTGCCAGCAGTTACTCTTCGGGATACTACGAGCAGTACTTC. As protein: CASSYSSGYYEQYF.

There are many counts of this clonotype. This chain joins TRBV6-1 and TRBJ1-2; D gene ambiguous. The germline V gene has CDR1 MNHNS and CDR2 SASEGT. The CDR3 covers 13 residues. The V gene lost 6 bases and the J gene lost 5 bases, with 13 bases spanning the gap. The CDR3, as DNA: TGTGCCAGCAGGGGAGTTCTTCAATATGGCTACACCTTC. Amino acids: CASRGVLQYGYTF.

In its sample, this clonotype was seen many times. This chain links TRBV11-3 with TRBJ1-2; D remains unclear. The CDR3 runs 11 residues. In germline, CDR1 is SGHNT, CDR2 YENEEA. The V end lost 5 bases, the J end lost 7 bases, and 8 bases lay between the germline ends. CDR3 DNA: TGTGCCAGCAGCACCGAGGGTGGCTACACCTTC. Amino acid sequence: CASSTEGGYTF.

This clonotype was observed at least ten times. This chain joins TRBV2 and TRBJ1-2, with TRBD1 matching over 12 bases. This CDR3 has 19 residues. Germline V CDR1 and CDR2: SNHLY, FYNNEI. Trimming at V came to 6 bases and at J to 2 bases, leaving 16 bases not matched to a gene. DNA for the CDR3: TGTGCCAGCAGCTACACGCTTGGGACAGGGGGCCAACTAAACTATGGCTACACCTTC. Protein: CASSYTLGTGGQLNYGYTF.

The chain couples TRBV10-3 to TRBJ2-7, with TRBD1 matching over 7 bases. V shed 10 bases and J 5 bases; nucleotides not matched to a gene: 17. Germline V lookup: CDR1 ENHRY, CDR2 SYGVKD. This CDR3 is built from 15 residues. The CDR3 region has the DNA TGTGCCAGCGTGAGTCTTCAGGGGGTAAGGAACGAGCAGTACTTC. This encodes CASVSLQGVRNEQYF.

This clonotype was recorded a few times. Possible read error: a much larger clone is one base away. In DNA form, the CDR3 reads TGTGCCAGCAGTGACTCGACATCCACCGGGGAGCTGTGTTTT. It specifies CASSDSTSTGELCF. V and J are TRBV6-4 and TRBJ2-2, with D perhaps matching TRBD2 (5 bases). The CDR3 has 14 residues. CDR1 and CDR2 from the germline V gene are MRHNA and SNTAGT.

Many counts were recorded for this clonotype. The gene calls are TRBV20-1 and TRBJ1-5; TRBD1 agrees at 8 bases. Unmatched junction bases numbered 7, after V lost 5 bases and J lost 10 bases. CDR3 length: 12 amino acids. The germline gives CDR1 DFQATT, CDR2 SNEGSKA (reference sequence). The CDR3 DNA sequence: TGCAGTGCTGCCGGACAGGGTAGACCCCAGCATTTT. It yields the protein CSAAGQGRPQHF.

This clonotype was seen ten or more times. The J gene is TRBJ1-2, the V gene TRBV4-1; D is unclear. Trimming removed 4 bases from V and 2 bases from J, with 14 bases in between. CDR3 length: 15 amino acids. Germline V CDR1 and CDR2: MGHRA, YSYEKL. The CDR3 loop is CASSPIGRTNYGYTF. DNA for the CDR3: TGCGCCAGCAGCCCGATAGGACGGACCAACTATGGCTACACCTTC.

This clonotype showed up just a few times. V usage is TRBV30 and J usage is TRBJ2-7; D could derive from TRBD1 or TRBD2 (5 bases each). This CDR3 has 13 residues. From germline, CDR1 is GTSNPN and CDR2 SVGIG (reference sequence). V dropped 1 base and J dropped 3 bases, with 10 bases sitting between them. The CDR3 DNA is TGTGCCTGGAGTGAATTTGGGGGCTACGAGCAGTACTTC. Translated: CAWSEFGGYEQYF.